The 16 T cell receptor beta chains presented below share a single source sample, sequenced in a study of glioma-infiltrating T cells. TCR alpha and beta CDR3 regions were amplified from RNA using iRepertoire nested multiplex PCR. Via MiXCR, TCRdb re-called the multiplex PCR reads, giving one row per CDR3 protein. This table holds about 140,000 distinct CDR3 sequences, around 42% found once. The sequenced sample consisted of glioma tissue, nonneoplastic brain tissue, or PBMCs (not recorded which). All receptors come from a human donor with low-grade glioma or glioblastoma, undergoing nonglioma brain surgery, or in good health (not recorded which).

V usage is TRBV6-6 and J usage is TRBJ2-5; D is unclear. The CDR3 is 14 amino acids. V lost 2 bases to trimming and J lost 7 bases, with 14 bases between them. CDR1 MNHNY and CDR2 SVGAGI come from the germline V gene (reference sequence). The CDR3 reads CASSYGGSRGTQYF. The CDR3 nucleotides read TGTGCCAGCAGTTACGGTGGGTCCCGAGGGACCCAGTACTTC.

CDR3 bases: TGTGCCAGCAGTTTCCTGACAGGGCCAGATACGCAGTATTTT. It translates to CASSFLTGPDTQYF. The V gene is TRBV6-5, the J gene TRBJ2-3; the match to TRBD1 covers 7 bases. Germline CDR1 MNHEY, CDR2 SVGAGI. The ends lost 4 bases at V and 4 bases at J; junction bases unmatched: 5. The CDR3 totals 14 residues.

The V and J genes are TRBV20-1 and TRBJ1-2; TRBD1 matches at 7 bases. This CDR3 is 13 amino acids long. Looked up from germline, CDR1 is DFQATT and CDR2 is SNEGSKA (reference sequence). V shed 7 bases and J 0 bases; nucleotides not matched to a gene: 5. CDR3 loop: CSDSGQTNYGYTF. DNA for the CDR3: TGCAGTGATTCGGGACAGACTAACTATGGCTACACCTTC.

V is TRBV7-2 and J is TRBJ2-1; 7 bases agree with TRBD1. The CDR3 totals 13 residues. V lost 0 bases to trimming and J lost 15 bases; unmatched junction nucleotides: 8. Germline assignment: CDR1 SGHTA and CDR2 FQGNSA. The CDR3 DNA reads TGTGCCAGCAGCTTAGCGATACAGGGGTGGACGTTCTTC. Protein product: CASSLAIQGWTFF.

The V and J genes are TRBV20-1 and TRBJ2-7, with TRBD1 identical over 9 bases. The CDR3 length is 13 residues. V was pared by 5 bases and J by 4 bases, with 6 bases of the junction left unmatched. CDR1 is DFQATT, CDR2 SNEGSKA, per germline (reference sequence). CDR3 residues: CSAGDRVLYEQYF. DNA of the CDR3: TGCAGTGCTGGGGACAGGGTATTGTACGAGCAGTACTTC.

In this sample, this clonotype turned up a few times. The chain combines TRBV2 with TRBJ2-1; 13 bases are shared with TRBD2. The germline V gene encodes CDR1 SNHLY and CDR2 FYNNEI. The J segment lost 8 bases and the V segment lost 6 bases, leaving 7 bases of the junction unmatched. The CDR3 spans 15 residues. The CDR3 DNA follows: TGTGCCAGCAGGGGGACTAGCGGGGTCTCGGATGAGCAGTTCTTC. The encoded protein is CASRGTSGVSDEQFF.

The gene calls are TRBV6-1 and TRBJ1-2, with 10 bases fitting TRBD1. This CDR3 region has 15 residues. J gave up 5 bases and V 5 bases, and 8 bases lay outside the gene matches. Germline V lookup: CDR1 MNHNS, CDR2 SASEGT. The CDR3 is CASSYRDRGRYGYTF. CDR3 DNA: TGTGCCAGCAGTTATAGGGACAGGGGAAGATATGGCTACACCTTC.

Only a few counts were recorded for this clonotype. The genes are TRBV29-1 and TRBJ2-7, with D perhaps matching TRBD1 (6 bases). The CDR3 runs to 11 residues. With 4 bases removed from V and 3 bases from J, the gap between germline ends came to 7 bases. Germline V CDR1 and CDR2: SQVTM, ANQGSEA. This CDR3 is CSVAGDYEQYF. The CDR3 DNA reads TGCAGCGTTGCAGGGGACTACGAGCAGTACTTC.

This clonotype was counted a few times. Here the CDR3 DNA reads TGTGCCAGCAGTTATTTCCAGGGCCTGAACACTGAAGCTTTCTTT. The encoded protein is CASSYFQGLNTEAFF. This chain uses TRBV6-1 with TRBJ1-1; the D gene is possibly TRBD1 (5 bases). This CDR3 contains 15 residues. The germline V and J ends were trimmed by 5 bases and 0 bases, with 13 bases remaining between them. Germline CDR1 is MNHNS and CDR2 is SASEGT.

The chain carries TRBV6-6 and TRBJ2-7, with 10 bases matching TRBD1. Trimming at V came to 6 bases and at J to 3 bases, leaving 8 bases not matched to a gene. CDR3 length: 15 residues. Germline CDR1 and CDR2: MNHNY and SVGAGI (reference sequence). As DNA, the CDR3 is TGTGCCAGCAGCTTAGGACAGGGGGGCGACTACGAGCAGTACTTC. This sequence encodes CASSLGQGGDYEQYF.

This clonotype occurred a few times. The gene calls are TRBV7-2 and TRBJ2-5; 8 nucleotides agree with TRBD2. The CDR3 sequence is 14 residues long. Germline CDR1 is SGHTA and CDR2 is FQGNSA. J gave up 5 bases and V 1 base, and 3 bases lay outside the gene matches. Written as DNA, the CDR3 is TGTGCCAGCAGCTTAGTCACGGGGGGGGAGACCCAGTACTTC. Translating gives CASSLVTGGETQYF.

This clonotype was seen at least ten times. The chain has TRBV7-6 and TRBJ2-3; no definite D call. The CDR3 sequence is 12 residues long. V was trimmed by 2 bases and J by 6 bases, leaving 6 bases between them. CDR1 and CDR2 (germline): SGHVS, FNYEAQ. The DNA for the CDR3 is TGTGCCAGCAGCTTAAATCCTGATACGCAGTATTTT. Translation: CASSLNPDTQYF.

The chain joins TRBV4-3 to TRBJ2-3; D remains unclear. Germline CDR1 and CDR2: LGHNA and YSLEER. The CDR3 is 14 amino acids. V dropped 5 bases and J dropped 1 base, with 10 bases sitting between them. The CDR3 spells CASSFGRGTDTQYF. In DNA form, the CDR3 reads TGCGCCAGCAGCTTTGGTAGAGGCACAGATACGCAGTATTTT.

By proportion, this clonotype is medium-sized. The chain carries TRBV6-2 or TRBV6-3 and TRBJ2-1; tentative D call: TRBD2 (5 bases). V lost 0 bases, J lost 5 bases, and 8 bases lay in between. There are 14 residues in the CDR3. Germline loops: CDR1 MNHEY, CDR2 SVGEGT. The CDR3 DNA reads as TGTGCCAGCAGTTACTCGAGCGGCAACAATGAGCAGTTCTTC. As protein: CASSYSSGNNEQFF.

The J gene is TRBJ2-3, the V gene TRBV6-1; D might be TRBD2 (7 bases). The CDR3 is 16 amino acids. The germline V and J ends were trimmed by 6 bases and 2 bases, with 18 bases remaining between them. Germline CDR1 and CDR2: MNHNS and SASEGT. CDR3 sequence reads: CASSLGGRGNTDTQYF. The CDR3 nucleotides are TGTGCCAGCAGCCTGGGGGGGCGGGGTAACACAGATACGCAGTATTTT.

The chain combines TRBV19 with TRBJ1-5; the match to TRBD1 covers 7 bases. CDR1 is LNHDA, CDR2 SQIVND, per germline (reference sequence). The V gene end was trimmed by 6 bases and the J gene end by 6 bases; junction bases not matched to a gene: 11. The CDR3 is 15 amino acids. The CDR3 DNA follows: TGTGCCAGTAGATCCGCGGACAGGCGTAGTCAGCCCCAGCATTTT. Encoded protein: CASRSADRRSQPQHF. The full variable domain, its missing parts supplied by reference TRBV19 and TRBJ1-5, is DGGITQSPKYLFRKEGQNVTLSCEQNLNHDAMYWYRQDPGQGLRLIYYSQIVNDFQKGDIAEGYSVSREKKESFPLTVTSAQKNPTAFYLCASRSADRRSQPQHFGDGTRLSIL.